These T cell receptor beta chains were read from a single sample in a study of post-analysis software for immune sequencing data. One entry per CDR3 protein, called by TCRdb with MiXCR from the PCR reads. This table holds about 540,000 distinct CDR3 sequences, around a third found once. The source material was blood. All receptors come from a girl aged 2 to 17 with multiple sclerosis. Both conserved end residues are part of each CDR3. Each record gives: J gene, D gene, clone size, V gene, CDR3 DNA, CDR3 protein. D genes are given only for firm matches. Expanded clones are given a class, and other clones once, few, many or no size at all.

TRBJ2-7 | . | few | TRBV21-1 | TGTGCCAGCAGCGTTCAGGACAGGGGGCAGGACGAGCAGTACTTC | CASSVQDRGQDEQYF
TRBJ1-2 | . | . | TRBV4-2 | TGTGCCAGCAGCCAGGGCTCGGACCTGCGGCGCTATGGCTACACCTTC | CASSQGSDLRRYGYTF
TRBJ1-4 | . | . | TRBV25-1 | TGTGCCAGCACCGACACGGGGATATCTAATGAAAAACTGTTTTTT | CASTDTGISNEKLFF
TRBJ2-1 | . | . | TRBV27 | TGTGCCAGCAGTTGGTCGGGATACAATGAGCAGTTCTTC | CASSWSGYNEQFF
TRBJ2-1 | . | few | TRBV7-2 | TGTGCCAGCAGCTCCCGGACGGGGCCCCAAGAGACCCAGTTCTTC | CASSSRTGPQETQFF
TRBJ2-5 | . | many | TRBV3-1 | TGTGCCAGCAGCCAAGGGTTGGGCGGAGAGACCCAGTACTTC | CASSQGLGGETQYF
TRBJ2-2 | TRBD2 | . | TRBV20-1 | TGCAGTGCTAGAGATCTAGCGGGGGGGCTTGGCGGGGAGCTGTTTTTT | CSARDLAGGLGGELFF
TRBJ1-2 | . | many | TRBV5-1 | TGCGCCAGCACCGCGGGAGGGACCAACTTACGCGCCACCTTC | CASTAGGTNLRATF
TRBJ2-7 | TRBD1 | . | TRBV2 | TGTGCCAGCAGGCGGGACAGGGGGTACGAGCAGTACTTC | CASRRDRGYEQYF
TRBJ1-2 | . | . | TRBV12-3/TRBV12-4 | TGTGCCAGCAGTTTGGGCAGGGATGGCTACACCTTC | CASSLGRDGYTF
TRBJ1-5 | TRBD1 | many | TRBV7-6 | TGTGCCAGCAGCTTAAAGGAGGAGGGGGACAGGGGCAATCAGCCCCAGCATTTT | CASSLKEEGDRGNQPQHF
TRBJ1-1 | . | many | TRBV12-3/TRBV12-4 | TGTGCCAGCAGCCGAGGGGACACTGAAGCTTTCTTT | CASSRGDTEAFF
TRBJ1-6 | . | . | TRBV4-1 | TGCGCCAGCAGCCCCAATCCGGGGAATTCACCCCTCCACTTT | CASSPNPGNSPLHF
TRBJ2-3 | TRBD1 | . | TRBV29-1 | TGCAGCGTTGACGCCACAGGGGGCCCTAGCACAGATACGCAGTATTTT | CSVDATGGPSTDTQYF
TRBJ1-1 | . | . | TRBV3-1 | TGTGCCAGCAGCCAAGCCGGGACTATGAACACTGAAGCTTTCTTT | CASSQAGTMNTEAFF
TRBJ2-5 | TRBD1 | . | TRBV20-1 | TGCAGTGTTGCGCCGGGACAGAGAGAGACCCAGTACTTC | CSVAPGQRETQYF
TRBJ2-7 | . | . | TRBV10-1 | TGCGCCAGCAGTGAGGCGGACAGCGCTTACGAGCAGTACTTC | CASSEADSAYEQYF
TRBJ1-2 | TRBD1 | . | TRBV29-1 | TGCAGCGTGGGGGACAGGGGATCGATCTATGGCTACACCTTC | CSVGDRGSIYGYTF
TRBJ2-1 | . | . | TRBV5-1 | TGCGCCAGCAGCTCCCCTGGACGGCACAATGAGCAGTTCTTC | CASSSPGRHNEQFF
TRBJ2-1 | TRBD1 | . | TRBV5-1 | TGCGCCAGCAGCTTGGGACAGGGGGCGTATGAGCAGTTCTTC | CASSLGQGAYEQFF
TRBJ2-3 | . | . | TRBV7-3 | TGTGCCAGCAGCTTAATGGCTAGCACAGATGCGCAGTATTTT | CASSLMASTDAQYF
TRBJ2-5 | TRBD1 | . | TRBV28 | TGTGCCAGCAGCTCCAGGGGGCTAGTGGCCCAAGAGACCCAGTACTTC | CASSSRGLVAQETQYF
TRBJ2-7 | . | . | TRBV6-5 | TGTGCCAGCAGTTACGAAGACCGGGGCCCCGGGTACTTC | CASSYEDRGPGYF
TRBJ1-1 | . | . | TRBV6-5 | TGTGCCAGCAGTTACGGTCAGGGATCCTCGGAAGCTTTCTTT | CASSYGQGSSEAFF
TRBJ2-7 | . | . | TRBV7-9 | TGTGCCGTTCGGGACGAGCAGTACTTC | CAVRDEQYF
TRBJ2-1 | TRBD1 | . | TRBV20-1 | TGCAGTGCTAACGCTTGGACAGGGAGCAATGAGCAGTTCTTC | CSANAWTGSNEQFF
TRBJ2-5 | . | . | TRBV5-1 | TGCGCCAGCAGCTTCAATTCGGAGACCCAGTACTTC | CASSFNSETQYF
TRBJ1-1 | TRBD1 | . | TRBV20-1 | TGCAGTGCCCCCTGGGACAGGCCTAACACTGAAGCTTTCTTT | CSAPWDRPNTEAFF
TRBJ2-1 | TRBD2 | . | TRBV28 | TGTGCCAGCAGTTATGGGAGACTAGCGGGGGGGAGGAATGAGCAGTTCTTC | CASSYGRLAGGRNEQFF
TRBJ1-2 | . | . | TRBV29-1 | TGCAGCGGGGAGGCCCTGAAGAATGGCTACACCTTC | CSGEALKNGYTF
TRBJ1-1 | . | few | TRBV4-1 | TGCGCCAGCAGCCGCCCGGGGGGCACTGAAGCTTTCTTT | CASSRPGGTEAFF
TRBJ2-1 | TRBD2 | few | TRBV20-1 | TGCAGTGCTCAAGTTAGCGGGGGGGAATACAATGAGCAGTTCTTC | CSAQVSGGEYNEQFF
TRBJ1-1 | . | . | TRBV20-1 | TGCAGTGCCGTCGAGGGGAGCACTGAAGCTTTCTTT | CSAVEGSTEAFF
TRBJ2-5 | . | . | TRBV20-1 | TGCAGTGCTAGAGATTGGGCAGCTGGTGACCAGTACTTC | CSARDWAAGDQYF
TRBJ2-4 | . | . | TRBV5-1 | TGCGCCAGCAGCTTGGGAGGGAGCATTCAGTACTTC | CASSLGGSIQYF
TRBJ1-1 | TRBD1 | . | TRBV6-1 | TGTGCCAGCAGTGTGGACAGGGGGCTCACTGAAGCTTTCTTT | CASSVDRGLTEAFF
TRBJ2-3 | TRBD2 | few | TRBV7-2 | TGTGCCAGCAGCTTACGGCGGGGGTACACAGATACGCAGTATTTT | CASSLRRGYTDTQYF
TRBJ1-2 | TRBD1 | . | TRBV29-1 | TGCAGCGTTGATAATTCAGGGGGCTACTATGGCTACACCTTC | CSVDNSGGYYGYTF
TRBJ1-2 | . | many | TRBV29-1 | TGCAGCGTTGTTCAGTCCTTGGAAGGCTACACCTTC | CSVVQSLEGYTF
TRBJ2-3 | . | . | TRBV12-3/TRBV12-4 | TGTGCCAGCAGTTTAGCGACTAGAGTAAGAGCAGATACGCAATATTTT | CASSLATRVRADTQYF
TRBJ2-5 | . | few | TRBV20-1 | TGCAGTGCTACCCTAGCTTGGGAGCAGTACTTC | CSATLAWEQYF
TRBJ1-1 | . | . | TRBV29-1 | TGCAGCGCTGGGGGTTGGAACACTGAAGCTTTCTTT | CSAGGWNTEAFF
TRBJ2-3 | . | . | TRBV29-1 | TGCAGCACCCGAGGATGGGGGTATAGCACAGATACGCAGTATTTT | CSTRGWGYSTDTQYF
TRBJ2-2 | . | . | TRBV29-1 | TGCAGCGTTGAAGGGGGAAGGGGGGAGCTGTTTTTT | CSVEGGRGELFF
TRBJ2-5 | TRBD2 | few | TRBV20-1 | TGCAGTGCCTCTGCGAGCGGGGGGCCCCTAGGGACCCAGTACTTC | CSASASGGPLGTQYF
TRBJ2-7 | . | . | TRBV4-1 | TGCGCCAGCAGCCAAGATAGAGCGGCCGCCTACGAGCAGTACTTC | CASSQDRAAAYEQYF
TRBJ2-1 | TRBD2 | . | TRBV5-1 | TGCGCCAGCAGCTTTTCTAGCGGGGGGAGCTCCTACAATGAGCAGTTCTTC | CASSFSSGGSSYNEQFF
TRBJ1-2 | TRBD1 | . | TRBV20-1 | TGCAGTGCTAGAGTCGTTAGGGGACAGGGGAACTATGGCTACACCTTC | CSARVVRGQGNYGYTF
TRBJ2-7 | TRBD1 | . | TRBV7-9 | TGTGCCAGCAGTGGGACAGGGATCGAGCAGTACTTC | CASSGTGIEQYF
TRBJ2-4 | . | . | TRBV19 | TGTGCCAGTGCCCACAGGGTTCGGGAAAACATTCAGTACTTC | CASAHRVRENIQYF
TRBJ2-1 | TRBD2 | many | TRBV15 | TGTGCCACCAGCAGAGATGGGGGGGACGACAATGAGCAGTTCTTC | CATSRDGGDDNEQFF
TRBJ2-4 | TRBD1 | . | TRBV20-1 | TGCAGTGCTAGAGATACAGGGGGCCATCCTAACATTCAGTACTTC | CSARDTGGHPNIQYF
TRBJ2-7 | TRBD1 | few | TRBV27 | TGTGCCAGCAGTTTCGGACAGGGCCAGTCCTACGAGCAGTACTTC | CASSFGQGQSYEQYF